This entry is about one T cell receptor (beta chain). Its specific antigen is unknown. Nothing much larger sits one base from this clone, and base qualities are not available. This sample was taken from a study of patients and donors after allogeneic stem cell transplantation (dated by TCRdb to 2020 to 2022). Library prep was done by RT-PCR. Sequencer: NextSeq 550. Starting from the raw public reads, TCRdb applied fastp trimming at Q25, assembled clones with MiXCR and retained in-frame beta chains. For every CDR3 protein sequence, its rows merge into one entry that carries the most common genes and DNA. Present in this sample are about a million distinct CDR3 sequences, 15% to 20% of which were seen just once. 6% of the sample rests with the top ten. This clonotype was obtained from a human donor who was either an allogeneic HSCT recipient or a stem cell or donor lymphocyte infusion donor (not recorded which). It is not recorded whose cells these are; they may come from a transplant donor. Sample: blood, either unsorted or a sorted T cell fraction (not recorded which).

The CDR3 reads CASSPPNSGTDTQYF. Read as DNA, the sequence is TGTGCCAGCAGTCCCCCGAATAGCGGGACAGATACGCAGTATTTT. Recombination linked TRBV12-3 or TRBV12-4 to TRBJ2-3, with 7 bases aligning to TRBD2. The CDR3 starts with the cysteine, ends with the phenylalanine, and has 15 residues. Kept here is only the CDR3 DNA, which spans 45 bases and is read in frame from base 1. Relative to germline, V is missing 5 bases and J is missing 3 bases, with 8 bases of the junction outside any gene match.